A selection of T cell receptor beta chains follows, all from one sample in a study of T cell changes during pregnancy in multiple sclerosis. TCRdb keeps only in-frame clones here, not all; method: immunoSEQ multiplex PCR. Of tens of thousands of clones listed, approximately 91% were seen once; the top ten hold less than 0.75%. Here the sequenced sample was CD4+ T cells from peripheral blood mononuclear cells, taken before pregnancy. The receptor set was obtained from a female donor with multiple sclerosis, enrolled in a pregnancy study. Both conserved end residues are part of each CDR3. A D gene is named only where the DNA matches it firmly. Size tells how often a clone was seen (once, few, many) or the class of an expanded clone, and some rows leave it out.

TRBJ2-3,TRBV5-5,NA,NA,CASREGVRRDTQYF,TGTGCCAGCAGGGAGGGAGTCCGGAGAGATACGCAGTATTTT
TRBJ1-2,TRBV4-3,NA,NA,CASSQGPRTYGYTF,TGCGCCAGCAGCCAAGGTCCCAGGACTTATGGCTACACCTTC
TRBJ1-1,TRBV10-3,few,NA,CAISDYDRGEAFF,TGTGCCATCAGTGATTACGACCGGGGGGAAGCTTTCTTT
TRBJ2-1,TRBV19,once,TRBD1,CASSTDRAHNEQFF,TGTGCCAGTAGTACGGACAGGGCCCACAATGAGCAGTTCTTC
TRBJ2-3,TRBV6-1,NA,TRBD1,CASSGTGGADTQYF,TGTGCCAGCAGTGGGACAGGGGGCGCAGATACGCAGTATTTT
TRBJ2-2,TRBV7-6,NA,TRBD1,CASSRSTTGTGELFF,TGTGCCAGCAGCCGGAGTACGACAGGGACCGGGGAGCTGTTTTTT
TRBJ1-1,TRBV7-2,NA,TRBD1,CASSWDRNTEAFF,TGTGCCAGCAGCTGGGACAGGAACACTGAAGCTTTCTTT
TRBJ1-1,TRBV18,NA,NA,CASSPITGTEAFF,TGTGCCAGCTCACCCATCACAGGGACTGAAGCTTTCTTT
TRBJ2-7,TRBV18,NA,NA,CASSSGIGNGEQYF,TGTGCCAGCTCCTCCGGGATCGGGAACGGCGAGCAGTACTTC
TRBJ2-2,TRBV15,NA,NA,CATSRPGTPGELFF,TGTGCCACCAGCAGGCCCGGGACTCCCGGGGAGCTGTTTTTT
TRBJ1-5,TRBV19,NA,NA,CASTQGFSNQPQHF,TGTGCCAGTACGCAGGGGTTTAGCAATCAGCCCCAGCATTTT
TRBJ1-2,TRBV19,NA,TRBD1,CASSIVGGQGSGYTF,TGTGCCAGTAGTATAGTCGGCGGACAGGGCTCTGGCTACACCTTC
TRBJ1-4,TRBV4-1,NA,TRBD1,CASSQPKDRADEKLFF,TGCGCCAGCAGCCAACCCAAGGACAGGGCCGATGAAAAACTGTTTTTT
TRBJ1-5,TRBV7-2,NA,TRBD1,CASSGQGIEPQHF,TGTGCCAGCAGCGGACAGGGGATCGAGCCCCAGCATTTT
TRBJ2-7,TRBV7-2,NA,TRBD2,CASSSGLAYYEQYF,TGTGCCAGCAGCTCAGGACTAGCGTACTACGAGCAGTACTTC
TRBJ1-2,TRBV4-1,NA,NA,CASSQDASGTLTVYGYTF,TGCGCCAGCAGCCAAGATGCTTCCGGGACACTTACAGTCTATGGCTACACCTTC
TRBJ2-1,TRBV7-2,NA,NA,CASSFSTTSGHEQFF,TGTGCCAGCAGCTTCTCAACTACGTCTGGCCATGAGCAGTTCTTC
TRBJ2-2,TRBV5-5,NA,TRBD1,CASSFLPGQGAGELFF,TGTGCCAGCAGCTTTCTCCCGGGACAGGGGGCCGGGGAGCTGTTTTTT